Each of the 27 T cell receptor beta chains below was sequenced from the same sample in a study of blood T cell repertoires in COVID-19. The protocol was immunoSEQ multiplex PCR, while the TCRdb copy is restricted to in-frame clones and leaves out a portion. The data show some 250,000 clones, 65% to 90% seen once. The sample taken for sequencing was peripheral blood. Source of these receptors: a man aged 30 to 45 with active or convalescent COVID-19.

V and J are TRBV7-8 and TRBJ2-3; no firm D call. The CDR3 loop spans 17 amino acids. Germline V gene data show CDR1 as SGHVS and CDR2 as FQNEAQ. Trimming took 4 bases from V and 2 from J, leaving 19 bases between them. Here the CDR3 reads CASSSTNRVGTTDTQYF. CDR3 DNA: TGTGCCAGCAGCTCAACCAACCGGGTTGGAACCACAGATACGCAGTATTTT.

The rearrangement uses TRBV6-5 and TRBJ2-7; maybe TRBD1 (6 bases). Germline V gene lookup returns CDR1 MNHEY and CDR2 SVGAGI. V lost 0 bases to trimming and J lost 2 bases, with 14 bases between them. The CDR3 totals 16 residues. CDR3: CASSYSSMDRAYEQYF. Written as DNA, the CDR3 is TGTGCCAGCAGTTACTCGAGTATGGACAGAGCCTACGAGCAGTACTTC.

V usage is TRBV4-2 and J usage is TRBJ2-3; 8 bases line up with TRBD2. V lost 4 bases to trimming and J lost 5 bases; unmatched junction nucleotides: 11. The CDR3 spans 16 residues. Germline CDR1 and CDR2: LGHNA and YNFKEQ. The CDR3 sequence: CASSPQARGGIDTQYF. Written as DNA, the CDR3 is TGTGCCAGCAGCCCCCAAGCCCGGGGGGGCATAGATACGCAGTATTTT.

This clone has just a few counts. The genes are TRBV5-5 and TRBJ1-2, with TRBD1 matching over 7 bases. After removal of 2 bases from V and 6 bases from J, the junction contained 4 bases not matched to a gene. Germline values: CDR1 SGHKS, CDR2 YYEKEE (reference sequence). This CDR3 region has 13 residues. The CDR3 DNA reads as TGTGCCAGCAGCTTCTCAGGGGGTGATGGCTACACCTTC. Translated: CASSFSGGDGYTF.

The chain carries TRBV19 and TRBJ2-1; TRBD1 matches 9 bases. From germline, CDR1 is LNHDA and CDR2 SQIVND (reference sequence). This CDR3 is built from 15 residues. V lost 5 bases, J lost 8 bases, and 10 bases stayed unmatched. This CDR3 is CASSFWDRELHEQFF. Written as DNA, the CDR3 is TGTGCCAGTAGTTTTTGGGACAGGGAACTCCATGAGCAGTTCTTC.

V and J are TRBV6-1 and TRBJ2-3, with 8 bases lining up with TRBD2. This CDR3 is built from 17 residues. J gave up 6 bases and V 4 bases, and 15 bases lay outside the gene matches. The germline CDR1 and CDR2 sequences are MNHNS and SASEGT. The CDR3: CASSVQIRGGVLDTQYF. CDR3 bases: TGTGCCAGCAGTGTCCAAATACGGGGGGGAGTATTGGATACGCAGTATTTT.

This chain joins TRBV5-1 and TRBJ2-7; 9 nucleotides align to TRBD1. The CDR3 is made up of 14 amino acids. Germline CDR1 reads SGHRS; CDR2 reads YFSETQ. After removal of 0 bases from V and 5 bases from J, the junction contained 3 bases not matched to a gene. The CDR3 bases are TGCGCCAGCAGCTTGGAGGGACAGGGCGACGAGCAGTACTTC. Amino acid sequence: CASSLEGQGDEQYF.

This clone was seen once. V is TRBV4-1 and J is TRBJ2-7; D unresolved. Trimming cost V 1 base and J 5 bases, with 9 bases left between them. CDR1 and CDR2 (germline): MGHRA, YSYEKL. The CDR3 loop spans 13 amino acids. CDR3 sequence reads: CASSQVALDEQYF. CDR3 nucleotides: TGCGCCAGCAGCCAAGTGGCGCTAGACGAGCAGTACTTC.

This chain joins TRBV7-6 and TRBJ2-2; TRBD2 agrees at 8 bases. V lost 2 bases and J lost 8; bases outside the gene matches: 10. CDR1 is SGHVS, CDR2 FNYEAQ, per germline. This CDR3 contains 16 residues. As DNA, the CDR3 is TGTGCCAGCAGCTTAAGCCCAGCGGGAGCCGGGGGGGAGCTGTTTTTT. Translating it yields CASSLSPAGAGGELFF.

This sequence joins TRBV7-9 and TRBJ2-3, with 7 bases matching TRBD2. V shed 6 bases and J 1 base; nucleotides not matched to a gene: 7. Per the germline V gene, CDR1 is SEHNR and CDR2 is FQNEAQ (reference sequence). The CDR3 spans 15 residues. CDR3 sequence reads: CASSTAGLGTDTQYF. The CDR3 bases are TGTGCCAGCAGTACAGCGGGGCTGGGCACAGATACGCAGTATTTT. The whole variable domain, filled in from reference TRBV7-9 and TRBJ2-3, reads DTGVSQNPRHKITKRGQNVTFRCDPISEHNRLYWYRQTLGQGPEFLTYFQNEAQLEKSRLLSDRFSAERPKGSFSTLEIQRTEQGDSAMYLCASSTAGLGTDTQYFGPGTRLTVL.

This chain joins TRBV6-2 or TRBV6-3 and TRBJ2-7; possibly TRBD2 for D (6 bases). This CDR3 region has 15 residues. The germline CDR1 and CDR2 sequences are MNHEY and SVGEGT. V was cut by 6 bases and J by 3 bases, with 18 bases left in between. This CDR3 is CASSLPAAGNYEQYF. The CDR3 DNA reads TGTGCCAGCAGCTTACCGGCGGCGGGAAACTACGAGCAGTACTTC.

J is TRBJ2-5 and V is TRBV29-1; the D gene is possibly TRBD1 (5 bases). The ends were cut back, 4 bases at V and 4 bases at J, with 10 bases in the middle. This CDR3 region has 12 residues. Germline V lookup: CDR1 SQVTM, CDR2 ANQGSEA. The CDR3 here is CSVGQGSETQYF. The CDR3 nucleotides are TGCAGCGTTGGGCAGGGCTCAGAGACCCAGTACTTC.

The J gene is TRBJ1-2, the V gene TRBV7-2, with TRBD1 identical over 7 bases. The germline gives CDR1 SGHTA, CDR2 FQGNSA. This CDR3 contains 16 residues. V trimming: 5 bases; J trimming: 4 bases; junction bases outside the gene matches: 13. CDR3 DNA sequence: TGTGCCAGCAGCCCTGGGGGAACAGGGGCTGTCTATGGCTACACCTTC. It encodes CASSPGGTGAVYGYTF.

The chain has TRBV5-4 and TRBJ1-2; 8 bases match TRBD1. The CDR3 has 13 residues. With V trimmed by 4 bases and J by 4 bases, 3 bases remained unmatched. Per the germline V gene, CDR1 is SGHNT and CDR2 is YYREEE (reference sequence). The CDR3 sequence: CASSPGGGYGYTF. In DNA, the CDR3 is TGTGCCAGCAGCCCAGGGGGCGGCTATGGCTACACCTTC.

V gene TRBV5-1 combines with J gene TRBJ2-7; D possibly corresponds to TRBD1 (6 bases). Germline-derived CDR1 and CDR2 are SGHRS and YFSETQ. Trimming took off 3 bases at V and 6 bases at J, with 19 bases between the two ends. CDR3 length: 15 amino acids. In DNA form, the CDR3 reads TGCGCCAGCAGCTCCCTTACAGGGAGTCTCAGCGAGCAGTACTTC. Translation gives CASSSLTGSLSEQYF.

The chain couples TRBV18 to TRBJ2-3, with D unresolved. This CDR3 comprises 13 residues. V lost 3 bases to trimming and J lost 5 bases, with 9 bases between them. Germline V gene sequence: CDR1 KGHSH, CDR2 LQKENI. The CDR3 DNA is TGTGCCAGCTCACCGAATTCGGGAGATACGCAGTATTTT. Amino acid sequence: CASSPNSGDTQYF.

The CDR3 coding sequence is TGCGCCAGCAGCTTGGCCTCTAGCGGGGGGATCTACGAGCAGTACTTC. Amino acids: CASSLASSGGIYEQYF. The chain recombines TRBV5-1 with TRBJ2-7; 11 bases fit TRBD2. The V segment lost 0 bases and the J segment 3 bases; nucleotides outside the gene matches: 5. The CDR3 has 16 residues. Germline-derived CDR1 and CDR2 are SGHRS and YFSETQ.

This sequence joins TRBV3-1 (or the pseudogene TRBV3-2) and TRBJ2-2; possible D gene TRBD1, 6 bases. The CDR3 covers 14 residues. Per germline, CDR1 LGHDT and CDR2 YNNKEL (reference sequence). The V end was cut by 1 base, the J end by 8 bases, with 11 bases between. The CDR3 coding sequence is TGTGCCAGCAGCCAAGCGCCAGGGGTTGGGGAGCTGTTTTTT. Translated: CASSQAPGVGELFF.

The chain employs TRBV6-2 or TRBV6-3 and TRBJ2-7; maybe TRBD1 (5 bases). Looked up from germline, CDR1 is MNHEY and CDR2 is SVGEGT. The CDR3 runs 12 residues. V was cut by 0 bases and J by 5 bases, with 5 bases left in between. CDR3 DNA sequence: TGTGCCAGCAGTTACTCAGGGGACGAGCAGTACTTC. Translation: CASSYSGDEQYF.

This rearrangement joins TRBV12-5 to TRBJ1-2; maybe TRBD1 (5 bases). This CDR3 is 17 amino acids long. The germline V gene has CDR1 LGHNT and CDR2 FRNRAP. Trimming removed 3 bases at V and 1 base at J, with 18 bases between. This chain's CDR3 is CASGFRQHLMINYGYTF. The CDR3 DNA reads TGTGCTAGTGGTTTTCGACAGCATCTAATGATTAACTATGGCTACACCTTC.

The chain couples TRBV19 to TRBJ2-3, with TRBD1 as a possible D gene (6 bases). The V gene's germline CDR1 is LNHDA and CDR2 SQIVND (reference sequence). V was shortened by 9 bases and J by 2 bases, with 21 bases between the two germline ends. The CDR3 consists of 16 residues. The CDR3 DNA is TGTGCCAGCAACGATCAGCTGGGACATCTCACAGATACGCAGTATTTT. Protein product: CASNDQLGHLTDTQYF.

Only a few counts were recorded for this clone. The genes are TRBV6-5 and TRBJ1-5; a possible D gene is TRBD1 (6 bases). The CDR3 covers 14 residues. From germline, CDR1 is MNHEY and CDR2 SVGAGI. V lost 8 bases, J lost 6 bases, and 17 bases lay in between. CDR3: CASLVGAAGQPQHF. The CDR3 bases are TGTGCCAGCCTGGTGGGGGCCGCCGGTCAGCCCCAGCATTTT.

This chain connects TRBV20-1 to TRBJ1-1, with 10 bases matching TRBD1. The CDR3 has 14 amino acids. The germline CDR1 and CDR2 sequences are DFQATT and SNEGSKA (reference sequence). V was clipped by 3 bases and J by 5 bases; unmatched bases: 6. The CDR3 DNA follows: TGCAGTGCTAGTTCCGGACAGGGGGGAACTGAAGCTTTCTTT. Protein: CSASSGQGGTEAFF.

CDR3 sequence: CASSFDRDYGYTF. CDR3 coding DNA: TGTGCCAGCAGTTTCGACAGGGACTATGGCTACACCTTC. The rearrangement uses TRBV12-3 or TRBV12-4 and TRBJ1-2, with 7 bases identical to TRBD1. The CDR3 is 13 amino acids. The junction had 1 base not matched to a gene; V was cut back by 3 bases and J by 3 bases.

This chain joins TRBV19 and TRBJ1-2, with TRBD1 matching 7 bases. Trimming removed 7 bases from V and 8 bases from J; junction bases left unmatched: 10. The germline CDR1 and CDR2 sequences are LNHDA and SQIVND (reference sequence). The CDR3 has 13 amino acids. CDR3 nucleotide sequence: TGTGCCAGTAACCCGGACAGGTTGACAGGCTACACCTTC. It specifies CASNPDRLTGYTF.

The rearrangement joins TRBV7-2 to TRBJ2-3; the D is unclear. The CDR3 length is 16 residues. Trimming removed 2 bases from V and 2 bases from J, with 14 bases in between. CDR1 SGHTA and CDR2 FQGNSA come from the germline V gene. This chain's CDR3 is CASSLNRLSPTDTQYF. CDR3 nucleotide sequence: TGTGCCAGCAGCTTAAACCGACTTTCTCCCACAGATACGCAGTATTTT.

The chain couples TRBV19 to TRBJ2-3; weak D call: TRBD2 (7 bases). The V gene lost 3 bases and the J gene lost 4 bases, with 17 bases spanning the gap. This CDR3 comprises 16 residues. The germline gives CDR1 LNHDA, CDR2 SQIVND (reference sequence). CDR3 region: CASSIRSGGGPDTQYF. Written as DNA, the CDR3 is TGTGCCAGTAGTATTCGGAGCGGCGGGGGCCCAGATACGCAGTATTTT.